The next 20 T cell receptor beta chains were all read from a single sample in a study of T cell responses to AZD1222 COVID-19 vaccine. Using immunoSEQ multiplex PCR, the repertoire was profiled, and TCRdb retains in-frame clones only, with some absent. The sample records tens of thousands of clones, around 85% being singletons. The sample consisted of peripheral blood, taken 28 days after the second AZD1222 dose. The receptors stem from an adult who received the AZD1222 COVID-19 vaccine.

The chain couples TRBV3-1 (or the pseudogene TRBV3-2) to TRBJ2-2; no reliable D call. V was shortened by 1 base and J by 9 bases, with 18 bases between the two germline ends. This CDR3 has 16 residues. CDR1 is LGHDT and CDR2 is YNNKEL in the germline V gene (reference sequence). Written as DNA, the CDR3 is TGTGCCAGCAGCCAAGTGGTAGGCCTGACACCGCGGGAGCTGTTTTTT. Encoded protein: CASSQVVGLTPRELFF.

The genes are TRBV12-3 or TRBV12-4 and TRBJ2-7; 8 nucleotides match TRBD2. Trimming took 5 bases from V and 2 from J; bases not matched to a gene: 2. The CDR3 extends over 13 amino acids. The CDR3 nucleotides read TGTGCCAGCAGTCCGGGACTAGCCTACGAGCAGTACTTC. It translates to CASSPGLAYEQYF.

The gene calls are TRBV6-5 and TRBJ2-7; perhaps TRBD2 as D (7 bases). Trimming pared 1 base from V and 1 base from J, leaving 11 bases between. Per germline, CDR1 MNHEY and CDR2 SVGAGI. The CDR3 contains 15 residues. For the CDR3, the DNA is TGTGCCAGCAGTTACTTAGAGGGGGGGTCCTACGAGCAGTACTTC. Protein: CASSYLEGGSYEQYF.

The chain is built from TRBV3-1 (or the pseudogene TRBV3-2) and TRBJ2-2; 11 positions match TRBD2. Trimming removed 4 bases from V and 6 bases from J; junction bases left unmatched: 13. The CDR3 sequence is 18 residues long. CDR1 LGHDT and CDR2 YNNKEL come from the germline V gene (reference sequence). CDR3 nucleotides: TGTGCCAGCAGCCCCCTCAGACTAGCGGGGCGTTTCCCCGGGGAGCTGTTTTTT. The encoded protein is CASSPLRLAGRFPGELFF.

The rearrangement joins TRBV19 to TRBJ2-1; TRBD1 matches at 10 bases. The CDR3 is 16 amino acids. From germline, CDR1 is LNHDA and CDR2 SQIVND (reference sequence). Trimming took 5 bases from V and 7 from J; bases not matched to a gene: 11. The DNA for the CDR3 is TGTGCCAGTAGTGCTCCTCCGGGACAGGGGTGGAATGAGCAGTTCTTC. It specifies CASSAPPGQGWNEQFF.

This clone was seen only once. This chain connects TRBV5-4 to TRBJ1-5; maybe TRBD1 (6 bases). Germline assignment: CDR1 SGHNT and CDR2 YYREEE (reference sequence). The V and J ends lost 4 bases and 7 bases respectively, with 21 bases between them. The CDR3 covers 16 residues. The CDR3 region has the DNA TGTGCCAGCAGCCTTGGTGGGGTAGGGGGTGGCCAGCCCCAGCATTTT. As protein: CASSLGGVGGGQPQHF. The variable domain in full, completed from reference TRBV5-4 and TRBJ1-5, reads ETGVTQSPTHLIKTRGQQVTLRCSSQSGHNTVSWYQQALGQGPQFIFQYYREEENGRGNFPPRFSGLQFPNYSSELNVNALELDDSALYLCASSLGGVGGGQPQHFGDGTRLSIL.

This rearrangement joins TRBV29-1 to TRBJ2-2, with 10 bases fitting TRBD1. The germline V gene encodes CDR1 SQVTM and CDR2 ANQGSEA. This CDR3 is 14 amino acids long. Germline trimming cut 6 bases from V and 6 bases from J; bases unmatched to any gene: 7. CDR3 coding DNA: TGCAGCGTGACAGGGGGCCTGGACGCCGGGGAGCTGTTTTTT. It translates to CSVTGGLDAGELFF.

The chain combines TRBV29-1 with TRBJ2-7, with TRBD1 as a possible D gene (5 bases). The CDR3 loop spans 12 amino acids. V lost 2 bases, J lost 5 bases, and 10 bases lay in between. The germline CDR1 and CDR2 sequences are SQVTM and ANQGSEA. The CDR3 is CSVEQGFHEQYF. CDR3 in DNA: TGCAGCGTTGAACAGGGTTTCCACGAGCAGTACTTC.

The chain recombines TRBV7-9 with TRBJ2-2, with D possibly being TRBD1 (5 bases). Germline loops: CDR1 SEHNR, CDR2 FQNEAQ (reference sequence). The CDR3 contains 16 residues. The V end was cut by 0 bases, the J end by 0 bases, with 8 bases between. The CDR3 loop reads CASSLAVTANTGELFF. The CDR3 nucleotides are TGTGCCAGCAGCTTAGCTGTGACAGCGAACACCGGGGAGCTGTTTTTT.

J is TRBJ1-1 and V is TRBV5-6; D not certain. Germline V gene sequence: CDR1 SGHDT, CDR2 YYEEEE. This CDR3 spans 16 amino acids. V lost 5 bases, J lost 0 bases, and 17 bases lay in between. CDR3 bases: TGTGCCAGCAGGGCGACCTTACTGGGATTGAACACTGAAGCTTTCTTT. Its protein is CASRATLLGLNTEAFF.

The V and J genes are TRBV29-1 and TRBJ1-1; 7 bases align to TRBD1. Germline V gives CDR1 SQVTM, CDR2 ANQGSEA. The CDR3 has 14 amino acids. Losses at the gene ends were 7 bases for V and 8 bases for J; bases not matched to a gene: 16. The CDR3 loop reads CSGLTGDQFREAFF. DNA for the CDR3: TGCAGCGGACTAACAGGGGATCAATTTAGGGAAGCTTTCTTT.

The V gene is TRBV15, the J gene TRBJ1-2; 8 bases fit TRBD1. Trimming at V came to 3 bases and at J to 7 bases, leaving 13 bases not matched to a gene. CDR3 length: 16 residues. Germline CDR1 LNHNV, CDR2 YYDKDF (reference sequence). CDR3 coding DNA: TGTGCCACCAGCAGTGTAACCCGACAGGGGCCCCTTGGCTACACCTTC. Translated, it gives CATSSVTRQGPLGYTF.

V gene TRBV9 combines with J gene TRBJ2-3; the D gene is possibly TRBD1 (5 bases). Deletions cut 4 bases from V and 3 bases from J, with 12 bases between. Germline V CDR1 and CDR2: SGDLS, YYNGEE. This CDR3 has 14 residues. CDR3 DNA sequence: TGTGCCAGCAGCCAGGGTTATAGGACAGATACGCAGTATTTT. Translating it yields CASSQGYRTDTQYF.

The V and J genes are TRBV11-1 and TRBJ2-7, with a tentative D call TRBD2 (7 bases). CDR1 is SGHAT and CDR2 is FQDESV in the germline V gene (reference sequence). Trimming cost V 7 bases and J 5 bases, with 15 bases left between them. This CDR3 has 13 amino acids. CDR3 in DNA: TGTGCCAGCACCGCACAGGGAGGGCACGAGCAGTACTTC. Its translation: CASTAQGGHEQYF.

The chain couples TRBV12-3 or TRBV12-4 to TRBJ2-1, with D hard to call. The CDR3 length is 12 residues. Between the trimmed V and J ends, which lost 2 bases and 8 bases, there was a span of 7 bases. For the CDR3, the DNA is TGTGCCAGCAGTTTATTTGGCTATGAGCAGTTCTTC. Protein product: CASSLFGYEQFF.

J is TRBJ2-5 and V is TRBV30, with TRBD2 matching 12 bases. This CDR3 is 15 amino acids long. The V and J ends lost 3 bases and 2 bases, in that order; junction bases with no gene match: 4. Germline V gene sequence: CDR1 GTSNPN, CDR2 SVGIG (reference sequence). CDR3 DNA sequence: TGTGCCTGGAGCACGGGACTAGCGGGTCAAGAGACCCAGTACTTC. As protein: CAWSTGLAGQETQYF.

The chain links TRBV7-2 to TRBJ1-4; D is unresolved. Germline assignment: CDR1 SGHTA and CDR2 FQGNSA. Trimming took 5 bases from V and 2 from J, leaving 9 bases between them. There are 14 residues in the CDR3. CDR3 in amino acids: CASSALWTNEKLFF. The CDR3 bases are TGTGCCAGCAGCGCACTATGGACTAATGAAAAACTGTTTTTT.

The chain employs TRBV10-3 and TRBJ2-5; TRBD2 might be the D (7 bases). Per the germline V gene, CDR1 is ENHRY and CDR2 is SYGVKD. The CDR3 loop spans 16 amino acids. With 0 bases removed from V and 1 base from J, the gap between germline ends came to 12 bases. The CDR3 loop is CAISESGGGAQETQYF. The CDR3, as DNA: TGTGCCATCAGTGAGTCTGGAGGGGGGGCCCAAGAGACCCAGTACTTC.

V is TRBV28 and J is TRBJ1-1; D remains ambiguous. Trimming pared 6 bases from V and 3 bases from J, leaving 11 bases between. CDR3 length: 13 amino acids. In germline, CDR1 is MDHEN, CDR2 SYDVKM. The CDR3: CASRLYSHTEAFF. CDR3 DNA sequence: TGTGCCAGCAGACTGTACAGCCACACTGAAGCTTTCTTT.

The chain carries TRBV9 and TRBJ1-5; D is uncertain. Trimming took 3 bases from V and 0 from J, leaving 10 bases between them. Germline lookup yields CDR1 SGDLS and CDR2 YYNGEE. This CDR3 region has 15 residues. In nucleotides, the CDR3 is TGTGCCAGCAGCGGGCCAGAAAATAGCAATCAGCCCCAGCATTTT. Translation gives CASSGPENSNQPQHF.